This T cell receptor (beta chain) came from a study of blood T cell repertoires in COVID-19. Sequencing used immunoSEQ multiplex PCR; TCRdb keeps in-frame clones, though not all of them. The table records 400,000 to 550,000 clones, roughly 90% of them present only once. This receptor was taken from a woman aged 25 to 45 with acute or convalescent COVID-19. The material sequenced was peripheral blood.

Here the CDR3 DNA reads TGTGCCAGCAGCGGCCAGGGGAATCAGCCCCAGCATTTT. As protein: CASSGQGNQPQHF. The chain links TRBV9 to TRBJ1-5; D perhaps matches TRBD1 (6 bases). Trimming left V 3 bases short and J 4 bases short, with 8 bases between. Germline values: CDR1 SGDLS, CDR2 YYNGEE. The CDR3 consists of 13 residues.